This passage covers 20 T cell receptor beta chains from one sample sequenced in a study of lymphopenia after photon versus proton radiotherapy. The assay was immunoSEQ multiplex PCR, and TCRdb's table has in-frame clones only and misses some. Altogether roughly 29,000 clones are present, over 80% being singletons, with the ten largest covering 50%. This sample comprised peripheral blood, obtained from a patient treated with proton-based radiotherapy. Receptors were obtained from a woman in her sixties or seventies with cholangiocarcinoma. Some clones in this sample may be carry-over from other donors' samples.

This clone was detected only a few times. Other DNA sequences from this sample encode an identical CDR3 as well. This chain connects TRBV7-3 to TRBJ1-6; D not resolved. The CDR3 consists of 15 residues. Trimming removed 3 bases at V and 0 bases at J, with 6 bases between. The V gene's germline CDR1 is SGHTA and CDR2 FQGTGA. CDR3 residues: CASSLESSYNSPLHF. The CDR3 DNA follows: TGTGCCAGCAGCTTGGAAAGCTCCTATAATTCACCCCTCCACTTT.

The V gene is TRBV10-3, the J gene TRBJ2-3, with TRBD1 matching over 9 bases. The CDR3 has 16 residues. V was pared by 5 bases and J by 3 bases, with 9 bases of the junction left unmatched. CDR1 and CDR2 from the germline V gene are ENHRY and SYGVKD. This chain's CDR3 is CAISHRDRVGTDTQYF. The CDR3, as DNA: TGTGCCATCAGTCACCGGGACAGGGTTGGAACAGATACGCAGTATTTT.

V usage is TRBV4-3 and J usage is TRBJ2-2; unclear D gene. V dropped 3 bases and J dropped 4 bases, with 15 bases sitting between them. Per germline, CDR1 LGHNA and CDR2 YSLEER. The CDR3 has 16 residues. DNA for the CDR3: TGCGCCAGCAGCCAGGGTCTGGACCCCCGCACCGGGGAGCTGTTTTTT. Its translation is CASSQGLDPRTGELFF.

This chain joins TRBV9 and TRBJ2-2; possibly TRBD2 for D (7 bases). The germline CDR1 and CDR2 sequences are SGDLS and YYNGEE. The CDR3 extends over 17 amino acids. The ends were cut back, 3 bases at V and 5 bases at J, with 20 bases in the middle. For the CDR3, the DNA is TGTGCCAGCAGCGCCCACGGCGGGGGCGTGTATACCGGGGAGCTGTTTTTT. Amino acid sequence: CASSAHGGGVYTGELFF.

The V call is TRBV5-1, the J call TRBJ2-2; 9 nucleotides align to TRBD1. The CDR3 sequence is 15 residues long. J gave up 5 bases and V 4 bases, and 6 bases lay outside the gene matches. The germline CDR1 and CDR2 sequences are SGHRS and YFSETQ. CDR3 bases: TGCGCCAGCAGCCAAGGGACAGGGAATACCGGGGAGCTGTTTTTT. It translates to CASSQGTGNTGELFF.

This chain links TRBV5-1 with TRBJ1-2; D gene unclear. V lost 4 bases, J lost 6 bases, and 16 bases lay in between. Germline V lookup: CDR1 SGHRS, CDR2 YFSETQ. CDR3 length: 14 residues. This CDR3 is CASSTTGSSDGYTF. Written as DNA, the CDR3 is TGCGCCAGCAGCACGACTGGGAGTTCTGATGGCTACACCTTC.

This chain joins TRBV19 and TRBJ1-3; D is unresolved. The germline CDR1 and CDR2 sequences are LNHDA and SQIVND (reference sequence). The CDR3 is 13 amino acids. Trimming pared 6 bases from V and 1 base from J, leaving 7 bases between. The CDR3 DNA sequence: TGTGCCAGTAGCGCAGGTTCTGGAAACACCATATATTTT. Translating it yields CASSAGSGNTIYF.

This chain connects TRBV6-1 to TRBJ2-5; 7 bases align to TRBD2. Germline CDR1 MNHNS, CDR2 SASEGT. CDR3 length equals 13 residues. Trimming removed 8 bases from V and 5 bases from J; junction bases left unmatched: 8. The CDR3 coding sequence is TGTGCCAGCGAGCGGGGTACGCGGGAGACCCAGTACTTC. It translates to CASERGTRETQYF.

The chain employs TRBV10-3 and TRBJ2-3; 9 bases line up with TRBD2. V was pared by 5 bases and J by 4 bases, with 4 bases of the junction left unmatched. CDR3 size: 14 residues. Germline V gene data show CDR1 as ENHRY and CDR2 as SYGVKD. The CDR3 DNA sequence: TGTGCCATCAGTCAGCGGGGGGACTCAGATACGCAGTATTTT. As protein: CAISQRGDSDTQYF.

This chain uses TRBV5-6 with TRBJ1-2; 7 bases fit TRBD1. There are 13 residues in the CDR3. J lost 4 bases, V lost 4 bases, and 4 bases had no gene match. The germline V gene encodes CDR1 SGHDT and CDR2 YYEEEE. The CDR3 protein is CASSRTGSYGYTF. CDR3 DNA sequence: TGTGCCAGCAGCCGGACAGGCAGCTATGGCTACACCTTC.

The chain has TRBV5-1 and TRBJ2-2; D remains ambiguous. This CDR3 comprises 14 residues. Trimming pared 0 bases from V and 5 bases from J, leaving 8 bases between. CDR1 and CDR2 (germline): SGHRS, YFSETQ. The CDR3 DNA sequence: TGCGCCAGCAGCTTGGATACAGAGACCGGGGAGCTGTTTTTT. Its translation is CASSLDTETGELFF.

The rearrangement links TRBV7-7 to TRBJ2-5; possibly TRBD1 or TRBD2 for D (5 bases each). This CDR3 has 14 amino acids. V was cut by 5 bases and J by 1 base, with 11 bases left in between. CDR1 and CDR2 from the germline V gene are SSHAT and FNYEAQ (reference sequence). CDR3 in DNA: TGTGCCAGCAGCCTCACAGGACTCCAAGAGACCCAGTACTTC. Protein sequence: CASSLTGLQETQYF.

Only one count was recorded for this clone. The rearrangement uses TRBV6-6 and TRBJ2-7, with 7 bases identical to TRBD2. After removal of 5 bases from V and 2 bases from J, the junction contained 9 bases not matched to a gene. Germline V gene data show CDR1 as MNHNY and CDR2 as SVGAGI (reference sequence). This CDR3 spans 15 amino acids. The CDR3: CASSKSGTTTYEQYF. Here the CDR3 DNA reads TGTGCCAGCAGTAAGTCCGGGACTACGACCTACGAGCAGTACTTC.

For the CDR3, the DNA is TGTGCCAGCGCTCCATATCTGGCGGGAGTATACAATGAGCAGTTCTTC. Its translation: CASAPYLAGVYNEQFF. The rearrangement joins TRBV7-2 to TRBJ2-1; 7 nucleotides agree with TRBD2. The germline V gene encodes CDR1 SGHTA and CDR2 FQGNSA. The CDR3 covers 16 residues. The V and J ends lost 8 bases and 4 bases, in that order; junction bases with no gene match: 14.

The V call is TRBV11-2, the J call TRBJ2-2; 9 nucleotides align to TRBD2. V was pared by 10 bases and J by 7 bases, with 10 bases of the junction left unmatched. The CDR3 has 14 amino acids. From germline, CDR1 is SGHAT and CDR2 FQNNGV. The CDR3 loop is CATGRSGGIGELFF. The CDR3 DNA is TGTGCCACCGGACGCAGCGGGGGGATCGGGGAGCTGTTTTTT.

The chain uses TRBV29-1 and TRBJ2-7; the match to TRBD1 covers 8 bases. The CDR3 has 13 residues. J was trimmed by 6 bases and V by 3 bases; bases with no gene match: 7. Germline CDR1 reads SQVTM; CDR2 reads ANQGSEA. The CDR3 coding sequence is TGCAGCGTTGACGCCGGGACAGGATCCGAGCAGTACTTC. Translating it yields CSVDAGTGSEQYF.

V usage is TRBV7-2 and J usage is TRBJ1-1; D is ambiguous. Germline lookup yields CDR1 SGHTA and CDR2 FQGNSA. The germline V and J ends were trimmed by 2 bases and 0 bases, with 4 bases remaining between them. The CDR3 runs to 13 residues. The DNA of the CDR3 is TGTGCCAGCAGCTTACAGGTGAACACTGAAGCTTTCTTT. It encodes CASSLQVNTEAFF. The complete variable domain, with remaining parts taken from reference TRBV7-2 and TRBJ1-1, reads GAGVSQSPSNKVTEKGKDVELRCDPISGHTALYWYRQSLGQGLEFLIYFQGNSAPDKSGLPSDRFSAERTGGSVSTLTIQRTQQEDSAVYLCASSLQVNTEAFFGQGTRLTVV.

The J gene is TRBJ2-1, the V gene TRBV2; TRBD2 aligns across 10 bases. CDR3 length equals 14 residues. CDR1 and CDR2 (germline): SNHLY, FYNNEI. V lost 6 bases and J lost 9; bases outside the gene matches: 8. CDR3 protein: CASRGLATGGEQFF. CDR3 DNA: TGTGCCAGCAGGGGACTAGCGACGGGGGGTGAGCAGTTCTTC.

The V call is TRBV2, the J call TRBJ2-1; D gene uncertain. V lost 8 bases to trimming and J lost 3 bases, with 20 bases between them. Germline V gene data show CDR1 as SNHLY and CDR2 as FYNNEI. The CDR3 totals 16 residues. The CDR3 DNA reads as TGTGCCAGCTACTGGGATCACCCGAATAGCTACAATGAGCAGTTCTTC. Protein sequence: CASYWDHPNSYNEQFF.

This clone was counted only a few times. This chain connects TRBV10-2 to TRBJ2-1; possible D gene TRBD2, 5 bases. Germline CDR1 is WSHSY and CDR2 is SAAADI. The V and J ends lost 5 bases and 0 bases respectively, with 11 bases between them. The CDR3 contains 15 residues. CDR3 loop: CASSPGSSSYNEQFF. The DNA of the CDR3 is TGCGCCAGCAGTCCGGGGTCGAGCTCCTACAATGAGCAGTTCTTC.